Reported below is one TCR beta chain. The CDR3 runs 17 residues. CDR1 is SNHLY, CDR2 FYNNEI, per germline. After removal of 8 bases from V and 2 bases from J, the junction contained 14 bases not matched to a gene. This entry comes from a study of blood T cell repertoires in COVID-19. Study as a whole: Samples taken during acute and convalescent COVID-19 were collected in the United States, Italy and Spain.

Under the authors' procedure: Quantification of nucleated cells was approximated via reference gene primer amplification. The data were produced by immunoSEQ multiplex PCR, yet TCRdb's version contains in-frame clones alone and is incomplete. D and trimming were read from the DNA, whereas the V and J calls and clone size are those reported in that table. Among about 89,000 clones listed, 87% were seen once. V and J are TRBV2 and TRBJ1-2, with 10 bases fitting TRBD1. The sequenced sample consisted of peripheral blood. The sequence derives from a male donor with acute or convalescent COVID-19. CDR3 region: CASGNRDRGRGNYGYTF. CDR3 nucleotide sequence: TGTGCCAGCGGGAACCGGGACAGGGGTCGGGGGAACTATGGCTACACCTTC.